Below, one T cell receptor (beta chain) is given with its context. The CDR3 spans 11 residues. V lost 6 bases and J lost 11, with 16 bases in between. In germline, CDR1 is SQVTM, CDR2 ANQGSEA. This sample is drawn from a study of CD8 T cells in Susac syndrome. RNA was extracted with the RNeasy kit, and a quantity of about 0.5 to 1 ug was reverse transcribed using random hexamers. The immunoSEQ assay covered 54 Vbeta and 13 Jbeta segments for CDR3. TCRdb re-analysed the immunoSEQ multiplex PCR reads in MiXCR, keeping a single row per CDR3 protein. The data show 250,000 or so distinct CDR3 sequences, roughly 95% seen once. Sequencing targeted TCR beta in T cells from blood (CD8+ and CD4+). Included as multiple sclerosis controls were treatment-naive patients who had stable or active relapsing-remitting disease. FACS was used to enrich TEMRA cells, whereas the CD8+ and CD4+ T cells were obtained by negative isolation.

Material for sequencing was CD4+ T cells from PBMCs. V gene TRBV29-1 combines with J gene TRBJ1-1; D gene unclear. The sequence derives from a human donor with multiple sclerosis. CDR3 residues: CSVETSGGAFF. In DNA form, the CDR3 reads TGCAGCGTCGAGACCTCGGGAGGCGCTTTCTTT.